This paragraph reports one T cell receptor (beta chain). Its antigen remains unknown. The record originates from a study of OX40 agonist ivuxolimab in advanced cancers. Systemic immunosuppression or autoimmune disease history was grounds to exclude patients. This table comes from immunoSEQ multiplex PCR, and its TCRdb copy is limited to in-frame clones, with some not included. The table records more than 40,000 clones, around 77% of them present only once. V lost 5 bases and J 2 bases, leaving 13 bases between the germline ends. Germline CDR1 is SGHKS and CDR2 is YYEKEE (reference sequence). This CDR3 has 14 residues. Findings and limits, study-wide: CD8+ T cells (on average) carried more expanded clones than CD4+ T cells.

The genes are TRBV5-5 and TRBJ1-1; D gene uncertain. This material consisted of CD4+ or CD8+ T cells sorted from blood, taken in a trial of the OX40 agonist ivuxolimab. This clonotype was obtained from an adult with an advanced solid tumor such as melanoma, head and neck, liver or kidney cancer. CDR3 residues: CASRMRTGNTEAFF. The CDR3 DNA follows: TGTGCCAGCAGAATGAGGACGGGCAACACTGAAGCTTTCTTT. Using reference TRBV5-5 and TRBJ1-1 for the parts outside the CDR3, the full variable domain is DAGVTQSPTHLIKTRGQQVTLRCSPISGHKSVSWYQQVLGQGPQFIFQYYEKEERGRGNFPDRFSARQFPNYSSELNVNALLLGDSALYLCASRMRTGNTEAFFGQGTRLTVV.